This TCR beta chain was sequenced for a study of blood T cell repertoires in COVID-19. CDR3 size: 15 residues. CDR1 and CDR2 from the germline V gene are SNHLY and FYNNEI. Trimming shortened V by 7 bases and J by 2 bases, and 18 bases separated the two germline ends. Original analysis: Reference gene primer amplification gave estimated nucleated cell counts. The assay was immunoSEQ multiplex PCR, and TCRdb's table has in-frame clones only and misses some. D and trimming were read from the DNA, whereas the V and J calls and clone size are those reported in that table. The sample carries roughly 200,000 clones, around 80% recorded once.

The rearrangement uses TRBV2 and TRBJ2-7, with D possibly TRBD2 on 5 matching bases. The sequencing sample was made of peripheral blood. This TCR was recovered from a woman aged 80 or older with COVID-19, enrolled during active disease. DNA for the CDR3: TGTGCCAGCAACCCGAACGCCGCCGGGGCCTACGAGCAGTACTTC. This codes for CASNPNAAGAYEQYF.